The 18 T cell receptor beta chains given below trace back to one sample, sequenced in a study of shared clonotypes between healthy human individuals. The naive CD8 fraction comprised CD45RO-negative cells positively selected for CCR7 and excluded terminally differentiated effector memory CD45RA+ cells. Here immunoSEQ multiplex PCR was the method, and the copy in TCRdb shows in-frame clones only, minus some. The sample lists 2 million to 2.5 million clones; just under 95% were seen once. Sequencing used naive CD8+ T cells sorted from blood. All receptors come from a man in his late teens or twenties in good health.

The chain is built from TRBV7-8 and TRBJ2-3; 12 bases are a match to TRBD2. The V gene's germline CDR1 is SGHVS and CDR2 FQNEAQ. V was pared by 1 base and J by 1 base, with 12 bases of the junction left unmatched. The CDR3 consists of 20 residues. CDR3 region: CASSLGLLGTSGWGTDTQYF. The CDR3 bases are TGTGCCAGCAGCTTAGGGCTTTTGGGGACTAGCGGGTGGGGCACAGATACGCAGTATTTT.

The chain combines TRBV5-4 with TRBJ2-3; tentative D call: TRBD2 (6 bases). V shed 4 bases and J shed 6 bases, with 15 bases lying between them. The CDR3 extends over 14 amino acids. Per the germline V gene, CDR1 is SGHNT and CDR2 is YYREEE (reference sequence). The CDR3 is CASSGADGGDTQYF. The CDR3 DNA follows: TGTGCCAGCAGCGGAGCGGATGGGGGGGATACGCAGTATTTT.

This clone was seen once. The chain links TRBV5-6 to TRBJ1-2; D gene ambiguous. Germline-derived CDR1 and CDR2 are SGHDT and YYEEEE. This CDR3 is 13 amino acids long. The V end lost 7 bases, the J end lost 6 bases, and 16 bases lay between the germline ends. In nucleotides, the CDR3 is TGTGCCAGCGGAAGAGCGCCTGGTGATGGCTACACCTTC. Residues: CASGRAPGDGYTF.

Notes on this clone: The sample holds other DNA sequences that translate to the same CDR3. The V and J genes are TRBV4-1 and TRBJ2-7; 10 bases fit TRBD2. V lost 3 bases and J lost 0; bases outside the gene matches: 2. Germline CDR1 is MGHRA and CDR2 is YSYEKL. This CDR3 has 15 amino acids. CDR3 region: CASSQRTSGSYEQYF. In nucleotides, the CDR3 is TGCGCCAGCAGCCAGCGGACTAGCGGCTCCTACGAGCAGTACTTC.

The V gene is TRBV10-3, the J gene TRBJ2-2; 11 nucleotides agree with TRBD2. The CDR3 totals 19 residues. The J segment lost 4 bases and the V segment lost 7 bases, leaving 17 bases of the junction unmatched. Germline V gene sequence: CDR1 ENHRY, CDR2 SYGVKD. The CDR3 region has the DNA TGTGCCATCACGAGTACCGGGACTAGCGGAAATACGGGCACCGGGGAGCTGTTTTTT. Amino acids: CAITSTGTSGNTGTGELFF.

To note about this clone: Within the sample, other DNA sequences also encode this same CDR3. J is TRBJ2-7 and V is TRBV4-1; the D gene could be TRBD1 or TRBD2 (5 bases each). With 0 bases removed from V and 0 bases from J, the gap between germline ends came to 12 bases. Germline-derived CDR1 and CDR2 are MGHRA and YSYEKL. The CDR3 has 16 amino acids. The CDR3, as DNA: TGCGCCAGCAGCCAAGACCGGACGGGGACCTCCTACGAGCAGTACTTC. Encoded protein: CASSQDRTGTSYEQYF.

V usage is TRBV6-1 and J usage is TRBJ2-1; 11 nucleotides match TRBD2. This CDR3 comprises 18 residues. The trim removed 4 bases at V and 4 bases at J, leaving 12 bases unmatched. The V gene's germline CDR1 is MNHNS and CDR2 SASEGT. CDR3 sequence reads: CASSAGLAVPFLYNEQFF. CDR3 nucleotides: TGTGCCAGCAGTGCGGGACTAGCGGTCCCCTTTCTATACAATGAGCAGTTCTTC.

The chain has TRBV7-8 and TRBJ2-7, with 10 bases lining up with TRBD2. The germline CDR1 and CDR2 sequences are SGHVS and FQNEAQ. This CDR3 contains 17 residues. V lost 5 bases and J lost 5; bases outside the gene matches: 15. CDR3 sequence: CASSIDPLAGDPNEQYF. The CDR3 DNA sequence: TGTGCCAGCAGCATAGACCCCCTAGCGGGAGATCCCAACGAGCAGTACTTC.

CDR3 amino acids: CASSRDLEGNQPQHF. CDR3 nucleotide sequence: TGTGCCAGCAGCCGGGACCTCGAGGGAAATCAGCCCCAGCATTTT. This chain joins TRBV28 and TRBJ1-5, with a weak D call TRBD1 (5 bases). Deletions cut 6 bases from V and 4 bases from J, with 16 bases between. Germline V CDR1 and CDR2: MDHEN, SYDVKM. The CDR3 is made up of 15 amino acids.

This clone was counted a few times. Other DNA sequences from this sample encode an identical CDR3 as well. The V call is TRBV1, the J call TRBJ1-5; the table gives TRBD1 as D, unverified against the DNA. TRBV1 corresponds to a pseudogene. The CDR3 is made up of 15 amino acids. As DNA, the CDR3 is TGCACCAGCAGCCAAGACGGACAGGGGTGTCAGCCCCAGCATTTT. It specifies CTSSQDGQGCQPQHF.

A word on this clone: This sample includes further DNA sequences coding for the same CDR3. This sequence joins TRBV2 and TRBJ2-3; D uncertain. This CDR3 is built from 11 residues. The germline V gene encodes CDR1 SNHLY and CDR2 FYNNEI. V dropped 3 bases and J dropped 4 bases, with 2 bases sitting between them. CDR3 loop: CASSDSDTQYF. In nucleotides, the CDR3 is TGTGCCAGCAGTGATTCAGATACGCAGTATTTT.

The chain recombines TRBV9 with TRBJ2-3; D not resolved. V lost 4 bases and J 2 bases, leaving 11 bases between the germline ends. This CDR3 contains 14 residues. Per germline, CDR1 SGDLS and CDR2 YYNGEE. The CDR3 DNA follows: TGTGCCAGCAGCACAATCGACTTCACAGATACGCAGTATTTT. Translation gives CASSTIDFTDTQYF.

On this clone itself: Different DNA sequences within this sample yield the same CDR3. This sequence joins TRBV9 and TRBJ2-7; perhaps D is TRBD1 or TRBD2 (6 bases each). V was pared by 0 bases and J by 4 bases, with 14 bases between. The germline V gene encodes CDR1 SGDLS and CDR2 YYNGEE. The CDR3 length is 15 residues. The CDR3 loop reads CASSVDGGRVYEQYF. The CDR3 DNA follows: TGTGCCAGCAGCGTAGATGGGGGGCGCGTTTACGAGCAGTACTTC.

This chain connects TRBV9 to TRBJ1-3; D possibly corresponds to TRBD1 (5 bases). This CDR3 has 13 residues. Trimming cost V 4 bases and J 2 bases, with 7 bases left between them. Germline lookup yields CDR1 SGDLS and CDR2 YYNGEE. The DNA of the CDR3 is TGTGCCAGCAGCCCGGACACTGGAAACACCATATATTTT. It yields the protein CASSPDTGNTIYF.

V usage is TRBV7-6 and J usage is TRBJ1-4, with TRBD1 matching 7 bases. The CDR3 sequence is 15 residues long. V was clipped by 5 bases and J by 8 bases; unmatched bases: 11. Germline CDR1 reads SGHVS; CDR2 reads FNYEAQ. The CDR3 bases are TGTGCCAGCAGCCCAAAGAGGGGGCGAGAAGAAAAACTGTTTTTT. Residues: CASSPKRGREEKLFF.

The genes are TRBV30 and TRBJ1-6; D is unresolved. This CDR3 has 13 amino acids. Deletions cut 7 bases from V and 7 bases from J, with 14 bases between. CDR1 is GTSNPN, CDR2 SVGIG, per germline (reference sequence). CDR3 coding DNA: TGTGCCTCTCATGAGCGGGGAAATTCACCCCTCCACTTT. Translated, it gives CASHERGNSPLHF.

This clone appeared once. This chain connects TRBV2 to TRBJ1-1; no clear D. Germline V lookup: CDR1 SNHLY, CDR2 FYNNEI. V was clipped by 6 bases and J by 2 bases, with 10 bases between them. The CDR3 is 13 residues long. The CDR3 reads CASRDLINTEAFF. In DNA, the CDR3 is TGTGCCAGCAGAGACCTAATAAACACTGAAGCTTTCTTT. The full variable domain, completed using reference TRBV2 and TRBJ1-1, is EPEVTQTPSHQVTQMGQEVILRCVPISNHLYFYWYRQILGQKVEFLVSFYNNEISEKSEIFDDQFSVERPDGSNFTLKIRSTKLEDSAMYFCASRDLINTEAFFGQGTRLTVV.

The chain combines TRBV4-1 with TRBJ2-5, with a weak D call TRBD2 (5 bases). The germline V gene encodes CDR1 MGHRA and CDR2 YSYEKL. This CDR3 contains 15 residues. Trimming took off 6 bases at V and 5 bases at J, with 19 bases between the two ends. In nucleotides, the CDR3 is TGCGCCAGCAGTCACTTCCAGCATAGAGGGGAGACCCAGTACTTC. Residues: CASSHFQHRGETQYF.